The 32 T cell receptor beta chains reported below all come from one sample, sequenced in a study of technical replicates of blood from a handful of donors. The table came from immunoSEQ multiplex PCR; TCRdb's copy has only in-frame clones and leaves some out. The sample holds under 75,000 clones, 85% to 95% seen once. The specimen sequenced was PBMCs. These receptors were collected from a human donor in good health. Some clones in this sample may be carry-over from other donors' samples.

The V gene is TRBV7-2, the J gene TRBJ2-7; possible D gene TRBD2, 6 bases. CDR1 SGHTA and CDR2 FQGNSA come from the germline V gene. V was shortened by 10 bases and J by 2 bases, with 12 bases between the two germline ends. The CDR3 has 12 amino acids. This CDR3 is CATSRGTYEQYF. CDR3 sequence (DNA): TGTGCCACCTCCCGCGGGACCTACGAGCAGTACTTC.

The V and J genes are TRBV11-1 and TRBJ2-3; D is perhaps TRBD1 (6 bases). Germline-derived CDR1 and CDR2 are SGHAT and FQDESV (reference sequence). The CDR3 length is 14 residues. The ends were cut back, 1 base at V and 5 bases at J, with 10 bases in the middle. The DNA for the CDR3 is TGTGCCAGCAGCTTAGATGGGGGCCAAGATACGCAGTATTTT. This codes for CASSLDGGQDTQYF.

The genes are TRBV19 and TRBJ2-4; possible D gene TRBD1, 5 bases. Germline-derived CDR1 and CDR2 are LNHDA and SQIVND (reference sequence). The V end was cut by 3 bases, the J end by 1 base, with 16 bases between. This CDR3 is 17 amino acids long. The CDR3 DNA reads TGTGCCAGTAGTATTTTGTATCAGGGTGGTGCCAAAAACATTCAGTACTTC. It encodes CASSILYQGGAKNIQYF.

In this sample, this clone turned up once. V and J are TRBV7-3 and TRBJ1-1; TRBD1 matches 9 bases. Trimming removed 5 bases from V and 3 bases from J; junction bases left unmatched: 7. CDR3 length: 15 amino acids. The germline V gene has CDR1 SGHTA and CDR2 FQGTGA. The CDR3 sequence is CASSPQGQGDTEAFF. In DNA, the CDR3 is TGTGCCAGCAGCCCGCAGGGACAGGGTGACACTGAAGCTTTCTTT.

This clone occurred once. One junction end disagrees with the germline gene, perhaps due to a read error. This sequence joins TRBV20-1 and TRBJ2-7, with no clear D. Germline lookup yields CDR1 DFQATT and CDR2 SNEGSKA (reference sequence). The CDR3 loop spans 11 amino acids. This CDR3 reads CSARISHEQYF. The CDR3 coding sequence is TGCAGTGCTAGAATCTCCCACGAGCAGTACTTC.

J is TRBJ2-2 and V is TRBV5-1; tentatively, D is TRBD1 (5 bases). CDR3 length equals 16 residues. V was pared by 1 base and J by 4 bases, with 14 bases between. The germline V gene encodes CDR1 SGHRS and CDR2 YFSETQ. CDR3 nucleotides: TGCGCCAGCAGCTTGAATTCAGGGAAGGGCACCGGGGAGCTGTTTTTT. Its protein is CASSLNSGKGTGELFF. The full variable domain, in which reference TRBV5-1 and TRBJ2-2 provide the parts outside the CDR3, is KAGVTQTPRYLIKTRGQQVTLSCSPISGHRSVSWYQQTPGQGLQFLFEYFSETQRNKGNFPGRFSGRQFSNSRSEMNVSTLELGDSALYLCASSLNSGKGTGELFFGEGSRLTVL.

This rearrangement joins TRBV5-1 to TRBJ2-3; D unclear. Per the germline V gene, CDR1 is SGHRS and CDR2 is YFSETQ. The CDR3 has 14 amino acids. Trimming pared 3 bases from V and 4 bases from J, leaving 12 bases between. CDR3 protein: CASSSQGVSDTQYF. CDR3 nucleotide sequence: TGCGCCAGCAGCTCCCAAGGAGTGTCAGATACGCAGTATTTT.

As to this clone: The same CDR3 also results from other DNA sequences found in this sample. This chain connects TRBV15 to TRBJ2-5, with D maybe TRBD1 (6 bases). V was shortened by 0 bases and J by 1 base, with 12 bases between the two germline ends. CDR3 length: 16 amino acids. Germline V CDR1 and CDR2: LNHNV, YYDKDF (reference sequence). The CDR3 coding sequence is TGTGCCACCAGCAGAGATTTGACAGGCGGCCAAGAGACCCAGTACTTC. Its translation: CATSRDLTGGQETQYF.

CDR3 nucleotide sequence: TGTGCCAGCAGTTCCCCCTCGGACAGGGGTCCTAGGGGCACTGAAGCTTTCTTT. It codes for CASSSPSDRGPRGTEAFF. The chain has TRBV6-7 and TRBJ1-1, with TRBD1 matching 9 bases. TRBV6-7 is known as an ORF, though its function is uncertain. The V gene end was trimmed by 4 bases and the J gene end by 4 bases; junction bases not matched to a gene: 16. This CDR3 is 18 amino acids long.

This chain connects TRBV7-2 to TRBJ1-5; TRBD1 might be the D (6 bases). This CDR3 region has 14 residues. Germline V gene data show CDR1 as SGHTA and CDR2 as FQGNSA. V was shortened by 5 bases and J by 2 bases, with 10 bases between the two germline ends. CDR3 amino acids: CASSLRQGNQPQHF. The DNA of the CDR3 is TGTGCCAGCAGCCTGAGACAGGGCAATCAGCCCCAGCATTTT.

The chain uses TRBV6-1 and TRBJ2-7; D remains ambiguous. CDR3 length equals 13 residues. Germline V CDR1 and CDR2: MNHNS, SASEGT. Trimming pared 0 bases from V and 3 bases from J, leaving 6 bases between. The CDR3: CASSEALIYEQYF. CDR3 nucleotides: TGTGCCAGCAGTGAAGCACTCATCTACGAGCAGTACTTC.

The table lists this clone with a count of one. The CDR3 spells CASSFGGLQETQYF. The DNA for the CDR3 is TGTGCCAGCAGTTTTGGGGGACTTCAAGAGACCCAGTACTTC. V and J are TRBV2 and TRBJ2-5, with a tentative D call TRBD2 (6 bases). The CDR3 has 14 amino acids. Germline CDR1 is SNHLY and CDR2 is FYNNEI. V was trimmed by 5 bases and J by 2 bases, leaving 12 bases between them.

This rearrangement joins TRBV13 to TRBJ1-6, with 8 bases lining up with TRBD1. From germline, CDR1 is PRHDT and CDR2 FYEKMQ (reference sequence). This CDR3 comprises 18 residues. J lost 0 bases, V lost 5 bases, and 9 bases had no gene match. CDR3 nucleotides: TGTGCCAGCAGCAGGGGATACAGGGGGAGCTCCTATAATTCACCCCTCCACTTT. This encodes CASSRGYRGSSYNSPLHF.

The CDR3 spells CASSNGGLVSYEQYF. The CDR3 nucleotides read TGTGCCAGCAGTAACGGGGGACTAGTTTCCTACGAGCAGTACTTC. The gene calls are TRBV6-5 and TRBJ2-7, with TRBD2 matching 8 bases. V dropped 5 bases and J dropped 1; count of bases not matched to a gene: 7. Germline V gives CDR1 MNHEY, CDR2 SVGAGI. The CDR3 contains 15 residues.

The chain couples TRBV14 to TRBJ1-1, with TRBD1 matching over 8 bases. This CDR3 has 13 residues. Germline trimming cut 2 bases from V and 4 bases from J; bases unmatched to any gene: 0. Germline CDR1 is SGHDN and CDR2 is FVKESK. CDR3 protein: CASSQTGGTEAFF. The DNA of the CDR3 is TGTGCCAGCAGCCAAACAGGGGGCACTGAAGCTTTCTTT.

The chain employs TRBV27 and TRBJ1-6; D ambiguous. The germline V and J ends were trimmed by 7 bases and 6 bases, with 13 bases remaining between them. The germline V gene encodes CDR1 MNHEY and CDR2 SMNVEV (reference sequence). The CDR3 loop spans 14 amino acids. DNA for the CDR3: TGTGCCAGCACCCGGACTGCTACTAATTCACCCCTCCACTTT. It yields the protein CASTRTATNSPLHF.

The chain joins TRBV11-2 to TRBJ1-2; D is uncertain. CDR1 is SGHAT, CDR2 FQNNGV, per germline. V lost 5 bases and J 0 bases, leaving 13 bases between the germline ends. The CDR3 loop spans 15 amino acids. For the CDR3, the DNA is TGTGCCAGCAGCCGAGACTCCAACCCTAACTATGGCTACACCTTC. It translates to CASSRDSNPNYGYTF.

The gene calls are TRBV4-3 and TRBJ2-2; tentatively, D is TRBD2 (6 bases). CDR3 length: 15 residues. Trimming cost V 1 base and J 4 bases, with 10 bases left between them. In germline, CDR1 is LGHNA, CDR2 YSLEER. CDR3 loop: CASSQVGGGTGELFF. The CDR3 DNA is TGCGCCAGCAGCCAAGTGGGGGGAGGCACCGGGGAGCTGTTTTTT.

The chain uses TRBV5-1 and TRBJ1-6; TRBD1 matches at 9 bases. V was clipped by 0 bases and J by 5 bases; unmatched bases: 9. Germline V gene lookup returns CDR1 SGHRS and CDR2 YFSETQ. The CDR3 spans 18 residues. The CDR3, as DNA: TGCGCCAGCAGCTTGGAAGGGGGACAGGGCATCAATAATTCACCCCTCCACTTT. Its translation is CASSLEGGQGINNSPLHF.

The chain couples TRBV28 to TRBJ2-5; TRBD2 agrees at 9 bases. This CDR3 spans 16 amino acids. Germline V lookup: CDR1 MDHEN, CDR2 SYDVKM. V trimming: 4 bases; J trimming: 5 bases; junction bases outside the gene matches: 11. CDR3 amino acids: CASSSPQAGGQETQYF. CDR3 bases: TGTGCCAGCAGTTCGCCTCAAGCGGGGGGCCAGGAGACCCAGTACTTC.

The gene calls are TRBV5-4 and TRBJ1-2; a weak D match, TRBD1 (5 bases). The V gene's germline CDR1 is SGHNT and CDR2 YYREEE (reference sequence). V was shortened by 4 bases and J by 4 bases, with 14 bases between the two germline ends. This CDR3 region has 14 residues. The CDR3 spells CASSPTVEGYGYTF. Here the CDR3 DNA reads TGTGCCAGCAGCCCGACAGTAGAAGGCTATGGCTACACCTTC.

This chain connects TRBV6-1 to TRBJ1-2, with D perhaps matching TRBD1 (5 bases). The germline V and J ends were trimmed by 6 bases and 4 bases, with 12 bases remaining between them. Per the germline V gene, CDR1 is MNHNS and CDR2 is SASEGT. This CDR3 region has 13 residues. The CDR3, as DNA: TGTGCCAGCAGCCCCGGGGACTTCTATGGCTACACCTTC. Encoded protein: CASSPGDFYGYTF.

The V call is TRBV18, the J call TRBJ2-5, with D maybe TRBD1 (5 bases). The germline V and J ends were trimmed by 3 bases and 1 base, with 12 bases remaining between them. Germline V gene lookup returns CDR1 KGHSH and CDR2 LQKENI. CDR3 size: 15 residues. Written as DNA, the CDR3 is TGTGCCAGCTCACCCCAGGGCAGCGCCCAAGAGACCCAGTACTTC. Protein product: CASSPQGSAQETQYF.

The sample holds one count of this clone. The J gene is TRBJ2-5, the V gene TRBV30, with no clear D. The CDR3 consists of 13 residues. V lost 4 bases and J lost 5, with 14 bases in between. In germline, CDR1 is GTSNPN, CDR2 SVGIG (reference sequence). The CDR3 spells CAWNEPGLETQYF. The CDR3 nucleotides are TGTGCCTGGAACGAGCCGGGTCTGGAGACCCAGTACTTC.

The gene calls are TRBV15 and TRBJ2-1; 10 bases line up with TRBD2. CDR1 is LNHNV, CDR2 YYDKDF, per germline (reference sequence). V was clipped by 0 bases and J by 4 bases; unmatched bases: 3. The CDR3 has 16 residues. CDR3 DNA: TGTGCCACCAGCAGAGATCTAGCGGGGGTATACAATGAGCAGTTCTTC. As protein: CATSRDLAGVYNEQFF.

The gene calls are TRBV7-2 and TRBJ1-1, with a weak D call TRBD1 (6 bases). V lost 1 base and J lost 6, with 18 bases in between. The CDR3 totals 16 residues. Germline loops: CDR1 SGHTA, CDR2 FQGNSA. The CDR3 DNA reads as TGTGCCAGCAGCTTAGTGGTACCCTCGAGGGGGTCTGAAGCTTTCTTT. Amino acids: CASSLVVPSRGSEAFF.

The rearrangement joins TRBV11-2 to TRBJ2-5; 7 nucleotides line up with TRBD2. Germline trimming cut 2 bases from V and 2 bases from J; bases unmatched to any gene: 8. The CDR3 has 16 residues. Per germline, CDR1 SGHAT and CDR2 FQNNGV. In DNA form, the CDR3 reads TGTGCCAGCAGCTTACTCGGTAGCGGGCCACAAGAGACCCAGTACTTC. Translated, it gives CASSLLGSGPQETQYF.

This sequence joins TRBV4-2 and TRBJ2-1; 8 bases are a match to TRBD2. Germline CDR1 reads LGHNA; CDR2 reads YNFKEQ. The CDR3 has 14 residues. V dropped 0 bases and J dropped 13; count of bases not matched to a gene: 8. Here the CDR3 reads CASSQDDGGADQFF. CDR3 DNA: TGTGCCAGCAGCCAAGATGACGGGGGGGCCGATCAGTTCTTC.

The J gene is TRBJ2-5, the V gene TRBV12-5, with 14 bases identical to TRBD2. The V segment lost 1 base and the J segment 5 bases; nucleotides outside the gene matches: 6. The V gene's germline CDR1 is LGHNT and CDR2 FRNRAP. CDR3 length: 17 residues. Here the CDR3 DNA reads TGTGCTAGTGGTTTGGGACTAGCGGGGGGGCCTAAGGAGACCCAGTACTTC. Protein product: CASGLGLAGGPKETQYF.

In DNA form, the CDR3 reads TGCGCCAGCAGCCAAGATAACAGGGAATACGAGCAGTACTTC. Protein product: CASSQDNREYEQYF. This chain connects TRBV4-3 to TRBJ2-7; D perhaps matches TRBD1 (6 bases). Germline V gene lookup returns CDR1 LGHNA and CDR2 YSLEER. Trimming stripped 0 bases from V and 4 bases from J, with 10 bases between. The CDR3 extends over 14 amino acids.

This rearrangement joins TRBV7-6 to TRBJ1-6; D ambiguous. Germline CDR1 reads SGHVS; CDR2 reads FNYEAQ. The CDR3 has 15 amino acids. V was cut by 5 bases and J by 4 bases, with 12 bases left in between. CDR3 amino acids: CASSPGGGYNSPLHF. The CDR3 DNA reads TGTGCCAGCAGCCCCGGAGGCGGGTATAATTCACCCCTCCACTTT.

The rearrangement links TRBV13 to TRBJ2-6; 10 bases match TRBD2. There are 18 residues in the CDR3. CDR1 is PRHDT, CDR2 FYEKMQ, per germline (reference sequence). V gave up 3 bases and J gave up 4 bases; unmatched junction bases: 9. The CDR3: CASSFRLAGVTGANVLTF. The DNA of the CDR3 is TGTGCCAGCAGCTTCCGCCTAGCGGGAGTCACCGGGGCCAACGTCCTGACTTTC.